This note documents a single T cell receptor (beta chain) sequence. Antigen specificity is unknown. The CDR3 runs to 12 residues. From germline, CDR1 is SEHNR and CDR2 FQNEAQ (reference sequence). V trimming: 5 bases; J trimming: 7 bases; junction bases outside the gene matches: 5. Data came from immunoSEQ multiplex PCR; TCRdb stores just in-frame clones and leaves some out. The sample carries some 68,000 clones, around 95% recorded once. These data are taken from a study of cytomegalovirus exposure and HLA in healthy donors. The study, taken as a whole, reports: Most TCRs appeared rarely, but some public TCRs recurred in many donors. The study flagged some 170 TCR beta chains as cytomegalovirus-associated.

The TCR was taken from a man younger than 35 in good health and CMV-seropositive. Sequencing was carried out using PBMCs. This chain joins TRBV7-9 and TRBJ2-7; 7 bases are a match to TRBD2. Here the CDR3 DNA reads TGTGCCAGCAGCCGGGACTATGGGGAGCAGTACTTC. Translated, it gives CASSRDYGEQYF.